The 5 T cell receptor beta chains given below trace back to one sample, sequenced in a study of identical twins. TCRdb redid the calling of the 5' RACE reads with MiXCR, one entry per CDR3 protein. The sample holds a few hundred thousand distinct CDR3 sequences, around 8% seen once. The same specimen was also included in a second study, on yellow fever vaccine responses in identical twins.

The sequencing sample was made of CD8+ T cells sorted from blood. The source of these receptors is a woman aged 18-29 years in good health.

This clonotype was counted ten times or more. The V call is TRBV20-1, the J call TRBJ2-7, with D hard to call. The V end was cut by 0 bases, the J end by 3 bases, with 9 bases between. The CDR3 covers 13 residues. In germline, CDR1 is DFQATT, CDR2 SNEGSKA (reference sequence). CDR3: CSARDIMSYEQYF. The CDR3 nucleotides are TGCAGTGCTAGAGATATAATGAGCTACGAGCAGTACTTC.

This clonotype was detected ten times or more. CDR3 coding DNA: TGTGCCAGCAGTTTTATCCGGTTGTGCAAGACCCAGTACTTC. Amino acids: CASSFIRLCKTQYF. The chain uses TRBV12-3 or TRBV12-4 and TRBJ2-5; D gene unclear. V was cut by 3 bases and J by 6 bases, with 14 bases left in between. This CDR3 region has 14 residues.

The genes are TRBV20-1 and TRBJ2-7; 9 nucleotides line up with TRBD1. J was trimmed by 0 bases and V by 6 bases; bases with no gene match: 6. The CDR3 runs 14 residues. Germline V gene data show CDR1 as DFQATT and CDR2 as SNEGSKA (reference sequence). CDR3 bases: TGCAGTGCAAGCGACAGGGGGTCCTCCTACGAGCAGTACTTC. Protein product: CSASDRGSSYEQYF.

This clonotype was observed at least ten times. The chain carries TRBV2 and TRBJ2-1; possibly TRBD2 for D (5 bases). CDR1 SNHLY and CDR2 FYNNEI come from the germline V gene. V was cut by 3 bases and J by 2 bases, with 11 bases left in between. The CDR3 extends over 15 amino acids. CDR3 sequence: CASSDQSGTYNEQFF. CDR3 sequence (DNA): TGTGCCAGCAGTGACCAGAGCGGTACCTACAATGAGCAGTTCTTC.

This sequence joins TRBV12-2 and TRBJ2-2; the table assigns TRBD2, which was not confirmed against the DNA. TRBV12-2 has pseudogene status. The CDR3 is made up of 18 amino acids. The CDR3, as DNA: TGTGCAAGTCGCCTCGCTCGTGGGGGAGGGACGAACACCGGGGAGCTGTTTTTT. Its translation: CASRLARGGGTNTGELFF.